What follows are 25 T cell receptor beta chains derived from one specimen sequenced in a study of T-cell reconstitution after alpha-beta-depleted transplantation in children. A TCRbeta library incorporating unique molecular identifiers was prepared. One entry per CDR3 protein, called by TCRdb with MiXCR from the PCR reads. The data show around 580,000 distinct CDR3 sequences, about 21% seen once. Sequenced material: PBMCs, mostly from graft donor cells, taken 360 days after TCRalphabeta/CD19-depleted stem cell transplant. Receptors originate from a boy under two years old who had a stem cell transplant for acute myeloid leukemia, so the T cells may come from the graft donor.

The V call is TRBV7-2, the J call TRBJ2-5; 10 positions agree with TRBD2. Germline lookup yields CDR1 SGHTA and CDR2 FQGNSA. V shed 4 bases, J shed 5 bases, and the junction held 10 bases outside the gene matches. The CDR3 has 16 amino acids. The CDR3 is CASSSKRGGREETQYF. For the CDR3, the DNA is TGTGCCAGCAGCTCAAAGCGGGGGGGCAGGGAGGAGACCCAGTACTTC.

Regarding this clonotype: This clone may be a read error of a much larger clone one base away. CDR3 in amino acids: CSASFRLGTDTQYF. CDR3 sequence (DNA): TGCAGTGCTAGCTTTCGACTGGGCACAGATACCCAGTACTTC. This chain connects TRBV20-1 to TRBJ2-5; D is undetermined. The ends were cut back, 3 bases at V and 8 bases at J, with 19 bases in the middle. The CDR3 has 14 residues. The germline V gene encodes CDR1 DFQATT and CDR2 SNEGSKA (reference sequence).

The rearrangement joins TRBV4-2 to TRBJ2-3; a weak D match, TRBD2 (7 bases). The CDR3 spans 16 residues. V was shortened by 4 bases and J by 6 bases, with 20 bases between the two germline ends. Germline lookup yields CDR1 LGHNA and CDR2 YNFKEQ. CDR3 amino acids: CASSPTGIGGLDTQYF. The CDR3 nucleotides are TGTGCCAGCAGCCCGACGGGTATCGGGGGGCTGGATACGCAGTATTTT.

The sample holds many counts of this clonotype. CDR3 residues: CASKNRQGSEQYV. In nucleotides, the CDR3 is TGTGCCAGCAAAAATAGACAGGGGAGCGAGCAGTACGTC. The chain employs TRBV2 and TRBJ2-7; 8 positions match TRBD1. The V segment lost 7 bases and the J segment 6 bases; nucleotides outside the gene matches: 8. The CDR3 loop spans 13 amino acids. CDR1 SNHLY and CDR2 FYNNEI come from the germline V gene.

This clonotype was seen a few times. The genes are TRBV30 and TRBJ2-1; no definite D call. V dropped 0 bases and J dropped 7 bases, with 7 bases sitting between them. Germline CDR1 is GTSNPN and CDR2 is SVGIG (reference sequence). This CDR3 is 12 amino acids long. The CDR3 region has the DNA TGTGCCTGGAGTGTAGCCCGGAATGAGCAGTTCTTC. Amino acid sequence: CAWSVARNEQFF.

A remark on this clonotype: The conserved final phenylalanine or tryptophan is absent from the CDR3, which likely points to a read error. V usage is TRBV20-1 and J usage is TRBJ1-1; 7 bases agree with TRBD1. Germline V gives CDR1 DFQATT, CDR2 SNEGSKA (reference sequence). Unmatched junction bases numbered 17, after V lost 6 bases and J lost 4 bases. The CDR3 spans 16 residues. CDR3 nucleotide sequence: TGCAGTGCACTAGACAGGGAGGGATTGAAGGGCACTGAAGCTTTCTCT. Protein: CSALDREGLKGTEAFS.

This clonotype was detected many times. V usage is TRBV5-1 and J usage is TRBJ2-1; the match to TRBD2 covers 9 bases. J lost 8 bases, V lost 1 base, and 1 base had no gene match. CDR1 and CDR2 (germline): SGHRS, YFSETQ. CDR3 length: 13 amino acids. CDR3 sequence (DNA): TGCGCCAGCAGCTTGAGGACTAGCGATGAGCAGTTCTTC. Its translation is CASSLRTSDEQFF. Variable domain in full (rest from reference TRBV5-1 and TRBJ2-1): KAGVTQTPRYLIKTRGQQVTLSCSPISGHRSVSWYQQTPGQGLQFLFEYFSETQRNKGNFPGRFSGRQFSNSRSEMNVSTLELGDSALYLCASSLRTSDEQFFGPGTRLTVL.

This clonotype has a handful of counts. The CDR3, as DNA: TGCGCCAGCAGCCCGCTCACCATGGGCGATGAGCAGTTCTTC. Its protein product is CASSPLTMGDEQFF. The chain recombines TRBV5-1 with TRBJ2-1; no clear D gene. The germline V gene encodes CDR1 SGHRS and CDR2 YFSETQ. The CDR3 covers 14 residues. V lost 4 bases and J lost 8, with 16 bases in between.

The table lists this clonotype with many counts. V is TRBV27 and J is TRBJ2-5; 10 nucleotides match TRBD2. The length of the CDR3 is 15 residues. V gave up 3 bases and J gave up 5 bases; unmatched junction bases: 6. CDR1 and CDR2 (germline): MNHEY, SMNVEV (reference sequence). Here the CDR3 DNA reads TGTGCCAGCAGTTTCAGCGGGGGGGCCTGGGAGACCCAGTACTTC. It is translated as CASSFSGGAWETQYF.

This chain connects TRBV7-2 to TRBJ1-3; perhaps TRBD1 as D (6 bases). The CDR3 is made up of 16 amino acids. The germline CDR1 and CDR2 sequences are SGHTA and FQGNSA. Between the trimmed V and J ends, which lost 1 base and 2 bases, there was a span of 12 bases. The CDR3 bases are TGTGCCAGCAGCTTAGGGGGGGGCTCGGCTGGAAACACCATATATTTT. Protein product: CASSLGGGSAGNTIYF. Full variable domain (outside the CDR3, taken from reference TRBV7-2 and TRBJ1-3): GAGVSQSPSNKVTEKGKDVELRCDPISGHTALYWYRQSLGQGLEFLIYFQGNSAPDKSGLPSDRFSAERTGGSVSTLTIQRTQQEDSAVYLCASSLGGGSAGNTIYFGEGSWLTVV.

This clonotype was detected only a few times. The chain employs TRBV20-1 and TRBJ1-2, with D perhaps TRBD1 (5 bases). Deletions cut 5 bases from V and 8 bases from J, with 12 bases between. The germline V gene has CDR1 DFQATT and CDR2 SNEGSKA (reference sequence). The CDR3 has 11 residues. The CDR3 DNA reads TGCAGTGCTGGTGGGGCGAGCGGCTACACCTTC. Translation gives CSAGGASGYTF.

This rearrangement joins TRBV29-1 to TRBJ1-1; TRBD1 matches 7 bases. The V gene end was trimmed by 7 bases and the J gene end by 0 bases; junction bases not matched to a gene: 11. Per germline, CDR1 SQVTM and CDR2 ANQGSEA. The CDR3 totals 15 residues. This CDR3 is CSAGDRIFMNTEAFF. CDR3 nucleotide sequence: TGCAGCGCCGGGGACAGAATATTCATGAACACTGAAGCTTTCTTT.

This chain connects TRBV20-1 to TRBJ2-2, with TRBD2 matching over 12 bases. Germline V gives CDR1 DFQATT, CDR2 SNEGSKA (reference sequence). The CDR3 loop spans 16 amino acids. The junction had 4 bases not matched to a gene; V was cut back by 2 bases and J by 3 bases. CDR3 DNA: TGCAGTGCTAGACCTAGCGGGGGGGCTTACACCGGGGAGCTGTTTTTT. Its translation is CSARPSGGAYTGELFF.

This clonotype was detected many times. The chain couples TRBV13 to TRBJ2-7, with a weak D call TRBD1 (6 bases). The V end was cut by 5 bases, the J end by 3 bases, with 17 bases between. The CDR3 has 15 residues. The germline V gene has CDR1 PRHDT and CDR2 FYEKMQ (reference sequence). The CDR3 here is CASSSYRVRDYEQYF. The CDR3 nucleotides read TGTGCCAGCAGCAGTTACAGGGTCCGAGACTACGAGCAGTACTTC.

This clonotype was detected many times. The rearrangement uses TRBV20-1 and TRBJ2-3, with TRBD2 identical over 10 bases. V shed 3 bases, J shed 6 bases, and the junction held 15 bases outside the gene matches. CDR3 length: 17 residues. CDR1 is DFQATT and CDR2 is SNEGSKA in the germline V gene (reference sequence). The CDR3 bases are TGCAGTGCTAGCCCCAGCGGGGGGGACCTCTGGGGGGATACGCAGTATTTT. Amino acid sequence: CSASPSGGDLWGDTQYF.

This sequence joins TRBV12-3 or TRBV12-4 and TRBJ1-1; tentative D call: TRBD1 (6 bases). V was pared by 5 bases and J by 4 bases, with 20 bases between. The CDR3 length is 16 residues. CDR3 loop: CASSASRGLESTEAFF. The CDR3 DNA follows: TGTGCCAGCAGTGCCTCCAGGGGTCTAGAGAGCACTGAAGCTTTCTTT.

This clonotype was observed a few times. The chain couples TRBV20-1 to TRBJ2-3, with a possible D match to TRBD1 (6 bases). CDR1 is DFQATT, CDR2 SNEGSKA, per germline (reference sequence). V dropped 6 bases and J dropped 2 bases, with 18 bases sitting between them. The CDR3 spans 15 residues. Written as DNA, the CDR3 is TGCAGTGCCTCCACCTGGACAGCCTACACAGATACGCAGTATTTT. Its translation is CSASTWTAYTDTQYF.

J is TRBJ1-6 and V is TRBV12-3 or TRBV12-4, with D possibly being TRBD1 (5 bases). Trimming took off 3 bases at V and 6 bases at J, with 15 bases between the two ends. The CDR3 runs 16 residues. This CDR3 reads CASSFSGADGNSPLHF. In nucleotides, the CDR3 is TGTGCCAGCAGTTTTTCTGGGGCAGATGGTAATTCACCCCTCCACTTT.

This rearrangement joins TRBV7-2 to TRBJ2-7; D remains unclear. The germline gives CDR1 SGHTA, CDR2 FQGNSA. Deletions cut 3 bases from V and 2 bases from J, with 8 bases between. The CDR3 totals 13 residues. The CDR3 nucleotides read TGTGCCAGCAGCTTTAAGCCGACCTACGAGCAGTACTTC. Translation gives CASSFKPTYEQYF.

This clonotype was detected a few times. V and J are TRBV4-1 and TRBJ2-1; weak D call: TRBD1 (6 bases). Deletions cut 4 bases from V and 5 bases from J, with 18 bases between. Germline V gene data show CDR1 as MGHRA and CDR2 as YSYEKL. The CDR3 runs to 16 residues. This CDR3 reads CASSPRYGTRNNEQFF. DNA for the CDR3: TGCGCCAGCAGCCCAAGGTACGGGACACGTAACAATGAGCAGTTCTTC.

This clonotype was counted only a few times. V gene TRBV5-1 combines with J gene TRBJ1-1; D perhaps matches TRBD1 (6 bases). V lost 0 bases, J lost 4 bases, and 13 bases lay in between. The CDR3 extends over 15 amino acids. CDR1 SGHRS and CDR2 YFSETQ come from the germline V gene. Here the CDR3 reads CASSLDFGRGTEAFF. The CDR3 DNA sequence: TGCGCCAGCAGCTTGGATTTCGGCAGGGGCACTGAAGCTTTCTTT.

This clonotype occurred many times. The gene calls are TRBV20-1 and TRBJ2-7, with 8 nucleotides matching TRBD1. Per the germline V gene, CDR1 is DFQATT and CDR2 is SNEGSKA (reference sequence). V was clipped by 6 bases and J by 1 base; unmatched bases: 17. This CDR3 is built from 17 residues. The CDR3 coding sequence is TGCAGTGCCCAGGACAGGGCCCGGATCCGTCGGTCCTACGAGCAGTACTTC. Amino acid sequence: CSAQDRARIRRSYEQYF.

Ten or more counts support this clonotype. The chain combines TRBV7-9 with TRBJ1-6; tentative D call: TRBD1 (6 bases). The CDR3 has 15 residues. Germline lookup yields CDR1 SEHNR and CDR2 FQNEAQ (reference sequence). V lost 5 bases to trimming and J lost 7 bases, with 15 bases between them. CDR3 coding DNA: TGTGCCAGCAGCGCCGCACAGGGATCCAATTCACCCCTCCACTTT. Encoded protein: CASSAAQGSNSPLHF.

This clonotype was counted only a few times. The chain is built from TRBV7-2 and TRBJ2-7; 9 nucleotides line up with TRBD1. Germline lookup yields CDR1 SGHTA and CDR2 FQGNSA. Germline trimming cut 3 bases from V and 6 bases from J; bases unmatched to any gene: 12. This CDR3 spans 16 amino acids. CDR3 amino acids: CASSLFIRDRASEQYF. The CDR3 nucleotides read TGTGCCAGCAGCTTGTTCATCCGGGACAGGGCCAGCGAGCAGTACTTC.

This clonotype was observed many times. The chain has TRBV29-1 and TRBJ2-3, with no clear D. With 3 bases removed from V and 4 bases from J, the gap between germline ends came to 2 bases. Germline lookup yields CDR1 SQVTM and CDR2 ANQGSEA. The CDR3 is made up of 10 amino acids. The DNA for the CDR3 is TGCAGCGTTGAGTCAGATACGCAGTATTTT. This encodes CSVESDTQYF.